This T cell receptor beta chain was captured in a study of beta chain features in type 1 diabetes. Findings and caveats of the study: Compared to healthy donors, patients appeared to have naive, central memory and Treg TCRB repertoires that were more alike. Insertions were fewer and deletions more numerous at VDJ junctions in type 1 diabetes patients.

This clone was found a few times. Its antigen is unidentified. CD45RO/CCR7/CD25/CD127/CD95/CD27 sorting isolated CD4+ naive, central memory, regulatory and stem cell-like memory cells. Purity of each sorted population was above 95%. Investigators reverse transcribed all isolated RNA, so they sequenced expressed TCRB transcripts. TCRdb's table, derived via immunoSEQ multiplex PCR, lists solely in-frame clones and lacks some. The sample consists of about 320,000 clones, 12% to 15% of them appearing once. The junction had 7 bases not matched to a gene; V was cut back by 2 bases and J by 6 bases. This CDR3 is built from 14 residues. In germline, CDR1 is SGHNT, CDR2 YYREEE (reference sequence).

What was sequenced was central memory CD4+ T cells from blood. The J gene is TRBJ2-5, the V gene TRBV5-4; 7 bases are a match to TRBD1. This receptor was obtained from a man between 25 and 39 years old in good health. The CDR3 protein is CASSLRTGEKTQYF. The CDR3, as DNA: TGTGCCAGCAGCTTACGCACAGGGGAAAAGACCCAGTACTTC.